Listed here are 26 T cell receptor beta chains from one sample, sequenced in a study of somatic mutations in cytotoxic T cells in rheumatoid arthritis. Measured with immunoSEQ multiplex PCR; TCRdb has only the in-frame clones, and not every one. Of several thousand clones listed, approximately 80% were seen once; the top ten hold 30%. The specimen was CD8+ T cells sorted from blood, collected at a follow-up visit. The origin of the receptors is a woman aged 70-85 years with rheumatoid arthritis.

The chain links TRBV29-1 to TRBJ1-1; TRBD1 agrees at 7 bases. From germline, CDR1 is SQVTM and CDR2 ANQGSEA. The CDR3 has 12 amino acids. Losses at the gene ends were 7 bases for V and 5 bases for J; bases not matched to a gene: 7. CDR3 sequence (DNA): TGCAGCGGGGGACAGCCCGCTACTGAAGCTTTCTTT. This sequence encodes CSGGQPATEAFF.

V gene TRBV2 combines with J gene TRBJ2-7; D is unclear. Germline lookup yields CDR1 SNHLY and CDR2 FYNNEI. Trimming took off 8 bases at V and 3 bases at J, with 14 bases between the two ends. The CDR3 extends over 13 amino acids. The CDR3 here is CASFSLVSYEQYF. The CDR3 DNA reads as TGTGCCAGCTTTTCCCTAGTGAGCTACGAGCAGTACTTC.

The J gene is TRBJ2-3, the V gene TRBV4-1; D call uncertain. The V and J ends lost 3 bases and 11 bases respectively, with 12 bases between them. Germline V gene lookup returns CDR1 MGHRA and CDR2 YSYEKL. This CDR3 is built from 12 residues. The CDR3 is CASSHEGRWQYF. The CDR3 nucleotides read TGCGCCAGCAGCCACGAAGGGCGGTGGCAGTATTTT.

The chain has TRBV15 and TRBJ2-7; 13 nucleotides line up with TRBD2. The CDR3 spans 19 residues. In germline, CDR1 is LNHNV, CDR2 YYDKDF (reference sequence). The V gene end was trimmed by 5 bases and the J gene end by 3 bases; junction bases not matched to a gene: 16. CDR3 amino acids: CATSGENLGGLAGLYEQYF. CDR3 in DNA: TGTGCCACCAGCGGGGAAAACCTTGGGGGACTAGCGGGACTCTACGAGCAGTACTTC.

This clone was counted a few times. This chain uses TRBV5-6 with TRBJ1-2; 7 bases fit TRBD1. CDR1 is SGHDT and CDR2 is YYEEEE in the germline V gene. The CDR3 is 15 residues long. The V segment lost 6 bases and the J segment 4 bases; nucleotides outside the gene matches: 12. CDR3 in DNA: TGTGCCAGCACCCCGGGGACAGTGACCTCCTATGGCTACACCTTC. As protein: CASTPGTVTSYGYTF.

The J gene is TRBJ2-7, the V gene TRBV6-1, with 9 bases that match TRBD1. Trimming at V came to 4 bases and at J to 2 bases, leaving 3 bases not matched to a gene. The CDR3 is 14 residues long. Per germline, CDR1 MNHNS and CDR2 SASEGT. Here the CDR3 reads CASSAQGAPYEQYF. The CDR3 DNA reads as TGTGCCAGCAGTGCACAGGGGGCTCCCTACGAGCAGTACTTC.

This chain links TRBV9 with TRBJ1-1; D might be TRBD1 (6 bases). The V gene lost 6 bases and the J gene lost 4 bases, with 19 bases spanning the gap. The CDR3 runs to 15 residues. The germline gives CDR1 SGDLS, CDR2 YYNGEE. The CDR3 here is CASTPPGGQFTEAFF. The CDR3 nucleotides are TGTGCCAGCACCCCCCCGGGGGGGCAGTTCACTGAAGCTTTCTTT.

The chain employs TRBV6-5 and TRBJ2-7; 8 nucleotides match TRBD2. Germline V CDR1 and CDR2: MNHEY, SVGAGI. J was trimmed by 7 bases and V by 0 bases; bases with no gene match: 2. The CDR3 covers 13 residues. CDR3 DNA: TGTGCCAGCAGTTACTCTTCGGGGGGGGAGCAGTACTTC. As protein: CASSYSSGGEQYF.

The J gene is TRBJ2-7, the V gene TRBV4-1; the match to TRBD1 covers 10 bases. The CDR3 extends over 14 amino acids. J was trimmed by 5 bases and V by 6 bases; bases with no gene match: 7. CDR1 is MGHRA, CDR2 YSYEKL, per germline. DNA for the CDR3: TGCGCCAGCAGGACGACGGACAGGGGGAACGAGCAGTACTTC. Protein product: CASRTTDRGNEQYF.

The V gene is TRBV2, the J gene TRBJ1-5; 8 nucleotides agree with TRBD1. Germline V lookup: CDR1 SNHLY, CDR2 FYNNEI. The V segment lost 2 bases and the J segment 4 bases; nucleotides outside the gene matches: 10. This CDR3 comprises 17 residues. The CDR3 reads CASSELDRERQNQPQHF. The DNA for the CDR3 is TGTGCCAGCAGTGAACTGGACAGGGAACGTCAGAATCAGCCCCAGCATTTT.

This clone was counted a few times. The junction does not match germline at one end; this may be a read error. The chain joins TRBV6-1 to TRBJ1-2; TRBD1 is a possible D gene (5 bases). This CDR3 region has 10 residues. Looked up from germline, CDR1 is MNHNS and CDR2 is SASEGT. CDR3 in amino acids: CASSTGDHLF. The DNA of the CDR3 is TGTGCCAGCAGCACAGGAGACCACCTCTTC.

The J gene is TRBJ1-1, the V gene TRBV27; D call uncertain. The CDR3 runs to 12 residues. Germline-derived CDR1 and CDR2 are MNHEY and SMNVEV (reference sequence). The V end was cut by 7 bases, the J end by 2 bases, with 8 bases between. CDR3 sequence (DNA): TGTGCCAGCATGGATTTAAACACTGAAGCTTTCTTT. Protein sequence: CASMDLNTEAFF.

This chain uses TRBV29-1 with TRBJ2-7; TRBD1 might be the D (6 bases). CDR3 length equals 11 residues. Germline lookup yields CDR1 SQVTM and CDR2 ANQGSEA. Trimming stripped 6 bases from V and 3 bases from J, with 9 bases between. The CDR3 protein is CSVRQDYEQYF. In DNA, the CDR3 is TGCAGCGTAAGACAGGACTACGAGCAGTACTTC.

Here the CDR3 DNA reads TGTGCCAGCAGCTACGAGCGGGAGGAGGGAGAGACCCAGTACTTC. This sequence encodes CASSYEREEGETQYF. This sequence joins TRBV5-6 and TRBJ2-5; 9 nucleotides line up with TRBD2. Trimming at V came to 3 bases and at J to 4 bases, leaving 7 bases not matched to a gene. This CDR3 is 15 amino acids long. The germline gives CDR1 SGHDT, CDR2 YYEEEE.

This rearrangement joins TRBV6-5 to TRBJ1-1; D might be TRBD1 (5 bases). V was shortened by 4 bases and J by 7 bases, with 10 bases between the two germline ends. The germline CDR1 and CDR2 sequences are MNHEY and SVGAGI. CDR3 length: 12 amino acids. CDR3 sequence: CASSFPGGEAFF. The DNA for the CDR3 is TGTGCCAGCAGTTTCCCGGGGGGTGAAGCTTTCTTT.

J is TRBJ2-7 and V is TRBV19; possibly TRBD1 for D (5 bases). The V and J ends lost 5 bases and 0 bases respectively, with 14 bases between them. There are 15 residues in the CDR3. Germline V gene lookup returns CDR1 LNHDA and CDR2 SQIVND (reference sequence). The CDR3 bases are TGTGCCAGTAGTTATGGGCAGGGCAGCTCCTACGAGCAGTACTTC. Protein sequence: CASSYGQGSSYEQYF.

V usage is TRBV28 and J usage is TRBJ2-7; the match to TRBD2 covers 9 bases. Germline V gene sequence: CDR1 MDHEN, CDR2 SYDVKM. The CDR3 length is 14 residues. V lost 7 bases, J lost 4 bases, and 8 bases stayed unmatched. The CDR3 nucleotides are TGTGCCAGCACTGATAGCGGGAGAGCTTACGAGCAGTACTTC. It encodes CASTDSGRAYEQYF. The full variable domain, with the rest looked up from reference TRBV28 and TRBJ2-7, is DVKVTQSSRYLVKRTGEKVFLECVQDMDHENMFWYRQDPGLGLRLIYFSYDVKMKEKGDIPEGYSVSREKKERFSLILESASTNQTSMYLCASTDSGRAYEQYFGPGTRLTVT.

The chain couples TRBV4-1 to TRBJ1-5, with D unclear. Trimming took off 1 base at V and 1 base at J, with 11 bases between the two ends. Germline V gene data show CDR1 as MGHRA and CDR2 as YSYEKL. This CDR3 is 16 amino acids long. The CDR3 region has the DNA TGCGCCAGCAGCCAAGCCTTCAGTGAAAGCAATCAGCCCCAGCATTTT. Residues: CASSQAFSESNQPQHF.

The chain employs TRBV2 and TRBJ2-1; TRBD1 might be the D (5 bases). This CDR3 has 15 residues. Looked up from germline, CDR1 is SNHLY and CDR2 is FYNNEI. The V and J ends lost 10 bases and 0 bases respectively, with 16 bases between them. CDR3 sequence (DNA): TGTGCCATCACCGGGCGTAGGGGCTCCTACAATGAGCAGTTCTTC. Amino acid sequence: CAITGRRGSYNEQFF.

This chain links TRBV9 with TRBJ2-1; 12 bases are a match to TRBD2. With V trimmed by 3 bases and J by 6 bases, 10 bases remained unmatched. The CDR3 is 17 residues long. The germline CDR1 and CDR2 sequences are SGDLS and YYNGEE. This CDR3 is CASSDSITSGRRNEQFF. DNA of the CDR3: TGTGCCAGCAGCGACTCGATCACTAGCGGGAGGCGCAATGAGCAGTTCTTC.

This sequence joins TRBV7-8 and TRBJ2-1; 9 bases align to TRBD2. Losses at the gene ends were 6 bases for V and 9 bases for J; bases not matched to a gene: 9. Germline CDR1 SGHVS, CDR2 FQNEAQ. The CDR3 is made up of 14 amino acids. CDR3 in DNA: TGTGCCAGCAGTCTCTTAGCGGGAGTGCGTGAGCAGTTCTTC. It translates to CASSLLAGVREQFF.

V usage is TRBV7-3 and J usage is TRBJ2-7; the D is unclear. The V end was cut by 1 base, the J end by 3 bases, with 7 bases between. Germline V CDR1 and CDR2: SGHTA, FQGTGA. The CDR3 is 13 residues long. CDR3 sequence (DNA): TGTGCCAGCAGCTTAAGCGAAAGCTACGAGCAGTACTTC. Translating it yields CASSLSESYEQYF.

This chain uses TRBV4-2 with TRBJ2-3, with 8 positions matching TRBD1. The trim removed 1 base at V and 4 bases at J, leaving 7 bases unmatched. The CDR3 runs to 16 residues. Looked up from germline, CDR1 is LGHNA and CDR2 is YNFKEQ. CDR3 in amino acids: CASSQGSGQVADTQYF. The DNA of the CDR3 is TGTGCCAGCAGCCAAGGATCGGGACAGGTCGCAGATACGCAGTATTTT.

The rearrangement links TRBV4-1 to TRBJ1-2, with 9 bases aligning to TRBD1. Germline V lookup: CDR1 MGHRA, CDR2 YSYEKL. The V gene end was trimmed by 2 bases and the J gene end by 1 base; junction bases not matched to a gene: 5. The CDR3 has 16 amino acids. In nucleotides, the CDR3 is TGCGCCAGCAGCCAACCAGGACAGGGGCTTAACTATGGCTACACCTTC. Encoded protein: CASSQPGQGLNYGYTF.

The rearrangement uses TRBV4-1 and TRBJ1-2, with TRBD1 identical over 7 bases. Germline CDR1 reads MGHRA; CDR2 reads YSYEKL. The CDR3 covers 19 residues. Unmatched junction bases numbered 14, after V lost 0 bases and J lost 1 base. As DNA, the CDR3 is TGCGCCAGCAGCCAAGATCGGGGGGACAGCCCAACCAGTAACTATGGCTACACCTTC. Encoded protein: CASSQDRGDSPTSNYGYTF.

The chain uses TRBV6-5 and TRBJ2-7; D uncertain. Germline loops: CDR1 MNHEY, CDR2 SVGAGI. This CDR3 region has 15 residues. V lost 0 bases and J 0 bases, leaving 9 bases between the germline ends. This CDR3 reads CASSYSRGSSYEQYF. The CDR3 nucleotides are TGTGCCAGCAGTTACTCGCGCGGCAGCTCCTACGAGCAGTACTTC.